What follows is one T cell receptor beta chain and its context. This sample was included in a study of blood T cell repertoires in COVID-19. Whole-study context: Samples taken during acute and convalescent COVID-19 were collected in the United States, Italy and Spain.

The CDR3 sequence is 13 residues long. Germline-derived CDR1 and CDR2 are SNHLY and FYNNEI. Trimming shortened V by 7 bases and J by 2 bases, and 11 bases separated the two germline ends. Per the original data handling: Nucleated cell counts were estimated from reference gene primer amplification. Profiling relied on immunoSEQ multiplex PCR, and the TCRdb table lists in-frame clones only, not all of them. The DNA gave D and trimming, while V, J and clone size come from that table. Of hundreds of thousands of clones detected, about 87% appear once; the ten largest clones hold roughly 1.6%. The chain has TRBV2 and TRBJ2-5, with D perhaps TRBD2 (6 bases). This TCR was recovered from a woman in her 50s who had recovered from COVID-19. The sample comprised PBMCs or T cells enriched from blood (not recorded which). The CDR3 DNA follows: TGTGCCAGCAAGGCGGGGCTTCAAGAGACCCAGTACTTC. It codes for CASKAGLQETQYF.